These 21 T cell receptor beta chains were all obtained from the same sample, sequenced in a study of breast tumors, draining lymph nodes, adjacent tissues. Breast cancer patients provided tissue from their axillary draining lymph nodes. Each CDR3 protein gets one entry after TCRdb re-called the multiplex PCR reads with MiXCR. The profile covers 140,000 to 150,000 distinct CDR3 sequences, with 30% to 35% appearing a single time and around 2.3% taken by the ten largest. Sequenced: axillary lymph node tissue. Receptor source: a female donor with breast cancer. Some clones in this sample may be carry-over from other donors' samples.

There are many counts of this clonotype. The gene calls are TRBV12-3 or TRBV12-4 and TRBJ2-2, with D hard to call. V gave up 3 bases and J gave up 6 bases, with 5 bases separating them. The CDR3 extends over 12 amino acids. For the CDR3, the DNA is TGTGCCAGCAGTTTTTTTCCCGGGGAGCTGTTTTTT. Protein sequence: CASSFFPGELFF.

Many counts were recorded for this clonotype. This chain uses TRBV3-1 with TRBJ2-2; maybe TRBD1 (7 bases). Trimming stripped 1 base from V and 1 base from J, with 13 bases between. The CDR3 is 17 amino acids. Looked up from germline, CDR1 is LGHDT and CDR2 is YNNKEL (reference sequence). The CDR3 spells CASSQGRRGVNTGELFF. DNA of the CDR3: TGTGCCAGCAGCCAAGGGCGCAGGGGGGTGAACACCGGGGAGCTGTTTTTT.

The V and J genes are TRBV5-1 and TRBJ2-7; D may be TRBD2 (6 bases). The CDR3 runs to 16 residues. Per the germline V gene, CDR1 is SGHRS and CDR2 is YFSETQ. Trimming cost V 0 bases and J 0 bases, with 13 bases left between them. The CDR3 coding sequence is TGCGCCAGCAGCTTGGGGGGAGGCAGTACCTCCTACGAGCAGTACTTC. Translating gives CASSLGGGSTSYEQYF. Full variable domain (remainder filled in from reference TRBV5-1 and TRBJ2-7): KAGVTQTPRYLIKTRGQQVTLSCSPISGHRSVSWYQQTPGQGLQFLFEYFSETQRNKGNFPGRFSGRQFSNSRSEMNVSTLELGDSALYLCASSLGGGSTSYEQYFGPGTRLTVT.

Details on this clonotype: A much larger clone sits a single nucleotide away, making a read error possible. The genes are TRBV6-5 and TRBJ1-6; D gene unclear. CDR1 MNHEY and CDR2 SVGAGI come from the germline V gene. This CDR3 comprises 16 residues. CDR3 amino acids: CASSHGAPVFNSSLHF. The CDR3 DNA reads as TGTGCCAGCAGTCACGGAGCCCCGGTTTTTAATTCATCCCTCCACTTT.

This clonotype was seen at least ten times. CDR3 in amino acids: CASSSGTFTDTQYF. CDR3 coding DNA: TGCGCCAGCAGCTCGGGGACGTTTACAGATACGCAGTATTTT. This chain links TRBV5-1 with TRBJ2-3; either TRBD1 or TRBD2 may fit D (5 bases each). This CDR3 contains 14 residues. Trimming took off 3 bases at V and 3 bases at J, with 11 bases between the two ends. Germline CDR1 is SGHRS and CDR2 is YFSETQ.

Ten or more counts support this clonotype. This chain links TRBV2 with TRBJ1-2, with a possible D match to TRBD1 (6 bases). Trimming cost V 4 bases and J 4 bases, with 19 bases left between them. The length of the CDR3 is 16 residues. Germline CDR1 reads SNHLY; CDR2 reads FYNNEI. The DNA for the CDR3 is TGTGCCAGCAGTGTGGGGGGACAACAGGGAGGCTATGGCTACACCTTC. Its translation is CASSVGGQQGGYGYTF.

The sample holds many counts of this clonotype. V is TRBV6-2 or TRBV6-3 and J is TRBJ2-3, with no clear D. The ends were cut back, 4 bases at V and 4 bases at J, with 6 bases in the middle. Germline CDR1 reads MNHEY; CDR2 reads SVGEGT. The CDR3 length is 12 residues. For the CDR3, the DNA is TGTGCCAGCAGTTCCTCCTCAGATACGCAGTATTTT. Protein sequence: CASSSSSDTQYF.

This clonotype was found many times. V and J are TRBV12-3 or TRBV12-4 and TRBJ2-7; 9 nucleotides agree with TRBD2. The length of the CDR3 is 16 residues. Trimming cost V 1 base and J 3 bases; bases outside gene matches: 7. CDR3 amino acids: CASSLGLAGVGYEQYF. In nucleotides, the CDR3 is TGTGCCAGCAGTTTAGGGTTAGCGGGGGTCGGCTACGAGCAGTACTTC.

This clonotype was picked up many times. This chain connects TRBV5-1 to TRBJ1-2; D is uncertain. The V end was cut by 2 bases, the J end by 4 bases, with 15 bases between. CDR1 SGHRS and CDR2 YFSETQ come from the germline V gene. The CDR3 sequence is 15 residues long. The CDR3 spells CASSFLAGNGYGYTF. Here the CDR3 DNA reads TGCGCCAGCAGCTTTTTGGCAGGCAATGGCTATGGCTACACCTTC. The full variable domain, with the rest looked up from reference TRBV5-1 and TRBJ1-2, is KAGVTQTPRYLIKTRGQQVTLSCSPISGHRSVSWYQQTPGQGLQFLFEYFSETQRNKGNFPGRFSGRQFSNSRSEMNVSTLELGDSALYLCASSFLAGNGYGYTFGSGTRLTVV.

The rearrangement joins TRBV7-6 to TRBJ1-4; perhaps TRBD1 as D (5 bases). V was clipped by 5 bases and J by 7 bases, with 17 bases between them. Germline lookup yields CDR1 SGHVS and CDR2 FNYEAQ. CDR3 length equals 15 residues. The CDR3 bases are TGTGCCAGCAGCGAACCCGACCCGGGGGGTGAAAAACTGTTTTTT. Amino acid sequence: CASSEPDPGGEKLFF. Variable domain in full (rest from reference TRBV7-6 and TRBJ1-4): GAGVSQSPRYKVTKRGQDVALRCDPISGHVSLYWYRQALGQGPEFLTYFNYEAQQDKSGLPNDRFSAERPEGSISTLTIQRTEQRDSAMYRCASSEPDPGGEKLFFGSGTQLSVL.

As to this clonotype: One end of the junction fails to match germline, which may point to a read error. The chain carries TRBV4-2 and TRBJ2-3; the D gene is possibly TRBD1 (6 bases). CDR3 size: 16 residues. Germline lookup yields CDR1 LGHNA and CDR2 YNFKEQ. CDR3 bases: TGTGCCAGCGGCCAAGACCCGGCCCCAGGGGCAGATACGCAGTATTTT. Protein: CASGQDPAPGADTQYF.

Notes on this clonotype: Relative to the germline gene, one junction end is altered; a read error may explain this. The V call is TRBV6-2 or TRBV6-3, the J call TRBJ1-4; D is unresolved. The CDR3 spans 8 residues. Germline CDR1 MNHEY, CDR2 SVGEGT. This chain's CDR3 is CASSYSVF. CDR3 coding DNA: TGTGCCAGCAGTTACTCGGTTTTT.

In its sample, this clonotype was seen many times. V is TRBV19 and J is TRBJ2-3; D gene unclear. This CDR3 has 15 amino acids. Germline CDR1 is LNHDA and CDR2 is SQIVND (reference sequence). Trimming left V 3 bases short and J 5 bases short, with 15 bases between. CDR3 protein: CASSISAHLGDTQYF. The CDR3 nucleotides are TGTGCCAGTAGTATCTCGGCGCATCTCGGAGATACGCAGTATTTT. Drawing the rest from reference TRBV19 and TRBJ2-3, the complete variable domain is DGGITQSPKYLFRKEGQNVTLSCEQNLNHDAMYWYRQDPGQGLRLIYYSQIVNDFQKGDIAEGYSVSREKKESFPLTVTSAQKNPTAFYLCASSISAHLGDTQYFGPGTRLTVL.

This clonotype was counted only a few times. A single base separates this from a much larger clone, so it may be a read error. The chain recombines TRBV5-1 with TRBJ2-5; D remains ambiguous. The ends were cut back, 1 base at V and 7 bases at J, with 8 bases in the middle. Germline V CDR1 and CDR2: SGHRS, YFSETQ. The CDR3 contains 12 residues. The DNA of the CDR3 is TGCGCCAGCAGCTTGACTTCGGTGACCCAGTACTTC. Amino acid sequence: CASSLTSVTQYF. Together with reference TRBV5-1 and TRBJ2-5, the CDR3 gives the full variable domain: KAGVTQTPRYLIKTRGQQVTLSCSPISGHRSVSWYQQTPGQGLQFLFEYFSETQRNKGNFPGRFSGRQFSNSRSEMNVSTLELGDSALYLCASSLTSVTQYFGPGTRLLVL.

This clonotype came up many times. The V and J genes are TRBV9 and TRBJ2-3; no definite D call. V dropped 1 base and J dropped 5 bases, with 17 bases sitting between them. The CDR3 has 16 amino acids. From germline, CDR1 is SGDLS and CDR2 YYNGEE. CDR3: CASSVSATQGKDTQYF. In nucleotides, the CDR3 is TGTGCCAGCAGCGTATCGGCAACCCAAGGAAAAGATACGCAGTATTTT.

In regard to this clonotype: This may be a read error, as it is one base from a much larger clone. J is TRBJ1-2 and V is TRBV5-6; possibly TRBD1 for D (5 bases). CDR3 length: 17 residues. Germline loops: CDR1 SGHDT, CDR2 YYEEEE. V lost 3 bases to trimming and J lost 2 bases, with 20 bases between them. For the CDR3, the DNA is TGTGCCAGCAGCTCCCCGGGACCGCCAAAGGGAAACTATGGCTACACCTTC. Its protein is CASSSPGPPKGNYGYTF.

Only one count was recorded for this clonotype. V and J are TRBV6-5 and TRBJ2-7; 8 positions match TRBD1. Per the germline V gene, CDR1 is MNHEY and CDR2 is SVGAGI. The CDR3 has 15 residues. V shed 2 bases and J 6 bases; nucleotides not matched to a gene: 9. CDR3 in amino acids: CASSYPRDRSGEQYF. The DNA for the CDR3 is TGTGCCAGCAGTTACCCCCGGGACAGGTCTGGCGAGCAGTACTTC.

On this clonotype: The junction departs from germline at one end; a sequencing error may be responsible. V is TRBV10-3 and J is TRBJ1-2, with 9 bases aligning to TRBD1. Germline V gene lookup returns CDR1 ENHRY and CDR2 SYGVKD. The CDR3 has 12 amino acids. This CDR3 is CASRTDRGRYAF. Here the CDR3 DNA reads TGTGCCAGCAGGACGGACAGGGGCAGATACGCCTTC.

The rearrangement uses TRBV10-2 and TRBJ2-3; D gene uncertain. The CDR3 loop spans 12 amino acids. V lost 6 bases to trimming and J lost 4 bases, with 8 bases between them. Germline CDR1 and CDR2: WSHSY and SAAADI. CDR3 region: CASRANSDTQYF. DNA of the CDR3: TGCGCCAGCAGGGCAAATTCAGATACGCAGTATTTT.

This clonotype came up once. CDR3 sequence reads: CAVGEGLASEEQYF. As DNA, the CDR3 is TGTGCCGTGGGGGAGGGACTAGCGAGCGAAGAGCAGTACTTC. The chain recombines TRBV10-3 with TRBJ2-7; 10 bases fit TRBD2. Germline lookup yields CDR1 ENHRY and CDR2 SYGVKD. Losses at the gene ends were 11 bases for V and 7 bases for J; bases not matched to a gene: 14. The CDR3 loop spans 14 amino acids.

In this sample, this clonotype turned up many times. V usage is TRBV19 and J usage is TRBJ1-6; D not certain. Trimming removed 1 base at V and 7 bases at J, with 11 bases between. The CDR3 extends over 15 amino acids. CDR1 and CDR2 (germline): LNHDA, SQIVND (reference sequence). DNA of the CDR3: TGTGCCAGTAGTATAGGCAAGACGGGAAATTCACCCCTCCACTTT. Amino acid sequence: CASSIGKTGNSPLHF.